This T cell receptor (beta chain) is drawn from a study of beta chain features in type 1 diabetes. The entirety of the isolated RNA underwent reverse transcription, so expressed TCRB transcripts were sequenced. Naive, central memory and regulatory T cell samples produced a mean of roughly 3.5 million reads. TCRdb's table, derived via immunoSEQ multiplex PCR, lists solely in-frame clones and lacks some. The sample records 900,000 or so clones, roughly 15% being singletons. Germline V CDR1 and CDR2: LGHNA, YNFKEQ. The CDR3 runs to 18 residues. J gave up 2 bases and V 0 bases, and 8 bases lay outside the gene matches.

What was sequenced was naive CD4+ T cells from blood. This receptor was taken from a woman aged 18-35 years in good health. This chain joins TRBV4-2 and TRBJ2-7; 12 bases fit TRBD2. CDR3: CASSQDAKTSGRPYEQYF. In DNA form, the CDR3 reads TGTGCCAGCAGCCAAGACGCTAAGACTAGCGGGAGACCCTACGAGCAGTACTTC.